The T cell receptor (beta chain) under discussion was sequenced for a study of cytomegalovirus exposure and HLA in healthy donors. General observations from the study: Immune exposure data for these donors was limited to CMV serostatus. Accurate predictions that matched the HLA-A and HLA-B alleles of most subjects were reportedly made from TCR beta sequences.

Germline V gene lookup returns CDR1 LNHDA and CDR2 SQIVND (reference sequence). This CDR3 has 15 amino acids. Trimming pared 3 bases from V and 7 bases from J, leaving 16 bases between. The PCR contained 60 Vbeta and 13 Jbeta primers. The method was immunoSEQ multiplex PCR; TCRdb's version includes in-frame clones alone and lacks a portion of them. The sample includes about 200,000 clones, about 86% of them seen just once. A note on this clone: Its matching antigen is unknown.

The V and J genes are TRBV19 and TRBJ1-5; D not certain. The clonotype originates from a woman aged 30 to 39 in good health and CMV-seronegative. The material sequenced was PBMCs. The CDR3 is CASSIYEAPGQPQHF. The CDR3 DNA reads as TGTGCCAGTAGTATTTATGAGGCCCCGGGACAGCCCCAGCATTTT.